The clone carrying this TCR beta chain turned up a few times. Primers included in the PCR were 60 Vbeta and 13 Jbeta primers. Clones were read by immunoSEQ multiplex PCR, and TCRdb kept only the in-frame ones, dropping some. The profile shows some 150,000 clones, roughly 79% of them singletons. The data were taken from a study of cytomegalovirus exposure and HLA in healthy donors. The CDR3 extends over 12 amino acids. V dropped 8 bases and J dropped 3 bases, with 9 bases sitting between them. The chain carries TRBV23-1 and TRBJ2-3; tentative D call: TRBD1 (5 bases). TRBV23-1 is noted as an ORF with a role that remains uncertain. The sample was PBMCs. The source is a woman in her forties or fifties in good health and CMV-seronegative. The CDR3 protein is CASDRGTDTQYF. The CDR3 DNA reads TGCGCCAGCGATAGGGGTACAGATACGCAGTATTTT.